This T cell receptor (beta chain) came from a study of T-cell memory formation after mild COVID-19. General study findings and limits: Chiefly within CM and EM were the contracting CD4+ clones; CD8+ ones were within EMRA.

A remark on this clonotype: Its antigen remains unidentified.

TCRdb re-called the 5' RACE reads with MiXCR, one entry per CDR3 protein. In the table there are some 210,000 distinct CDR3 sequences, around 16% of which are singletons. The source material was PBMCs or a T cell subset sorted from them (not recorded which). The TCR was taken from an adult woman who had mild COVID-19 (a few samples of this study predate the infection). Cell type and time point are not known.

The CDR3 is CSVALPGGSNQPQHF. CDR3 DNA sequence: TGCAGCGTAGCCCTCCCGGGGGGTAGCAATCAGCCCCAGCATTTT. V is TRBV29-1 and J is TRBJ1-5, with a possible D match to TRBD1 (5 bases). Deletions cut 6 bases from V and 0 bases from J, with 15 bases between. Germline V gene sequence: CDR1 SQVTM, CDR2 ANQGSEA. This CDR3 is built from 15 residues.